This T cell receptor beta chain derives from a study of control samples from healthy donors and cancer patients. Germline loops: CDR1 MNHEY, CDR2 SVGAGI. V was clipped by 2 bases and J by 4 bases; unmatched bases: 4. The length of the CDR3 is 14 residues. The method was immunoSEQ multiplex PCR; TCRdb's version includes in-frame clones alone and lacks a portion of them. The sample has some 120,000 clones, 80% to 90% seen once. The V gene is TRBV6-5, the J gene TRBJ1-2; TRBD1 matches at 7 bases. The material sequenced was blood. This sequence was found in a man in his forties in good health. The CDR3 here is CASSYSSGGYGYTF. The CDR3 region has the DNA TGTGCCAGCAGTTACAGTTCAGGGGGCTATGGCTACACCTTC.